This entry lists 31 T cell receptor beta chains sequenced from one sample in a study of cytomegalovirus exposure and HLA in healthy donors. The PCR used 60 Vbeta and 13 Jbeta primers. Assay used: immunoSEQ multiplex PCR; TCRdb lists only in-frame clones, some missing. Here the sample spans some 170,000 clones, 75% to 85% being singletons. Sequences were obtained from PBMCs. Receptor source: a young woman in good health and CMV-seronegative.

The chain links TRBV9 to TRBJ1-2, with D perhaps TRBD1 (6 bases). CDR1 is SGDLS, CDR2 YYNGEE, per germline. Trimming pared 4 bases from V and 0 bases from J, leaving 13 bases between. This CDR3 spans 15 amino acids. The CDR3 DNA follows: TGTGCCAGCAGCACGCGACAGGCTTCTAACTATGGCTACACCTTC. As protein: CASSTRQASNYGYTF.

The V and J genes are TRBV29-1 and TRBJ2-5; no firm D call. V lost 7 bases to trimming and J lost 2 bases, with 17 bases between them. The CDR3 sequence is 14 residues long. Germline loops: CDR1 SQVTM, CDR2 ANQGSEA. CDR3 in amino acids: CSARDSLRQETQYF. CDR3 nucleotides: TGCAGCGCTAGAGACTCGTTGAGGCAAGAGACCCAGTACTTC.

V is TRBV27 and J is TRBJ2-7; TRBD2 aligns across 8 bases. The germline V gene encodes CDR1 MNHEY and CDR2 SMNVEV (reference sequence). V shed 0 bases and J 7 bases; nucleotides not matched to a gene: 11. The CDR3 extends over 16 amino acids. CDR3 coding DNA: TGTGCCAGCAGTTTATCCGTGGATAGGCGCGGGGGGGAGCAGTACTTC. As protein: CASSLSVDRRGGEQYF.

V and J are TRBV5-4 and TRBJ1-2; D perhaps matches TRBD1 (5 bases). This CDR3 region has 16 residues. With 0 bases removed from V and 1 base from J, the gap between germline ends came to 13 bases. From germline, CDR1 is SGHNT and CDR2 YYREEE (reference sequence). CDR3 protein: CASSLGVRQGNYGYTF. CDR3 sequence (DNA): TGTGCCAGCAGCTTGGGAGTTAGGCAGGGTAACTATGGCTACACCTTC.

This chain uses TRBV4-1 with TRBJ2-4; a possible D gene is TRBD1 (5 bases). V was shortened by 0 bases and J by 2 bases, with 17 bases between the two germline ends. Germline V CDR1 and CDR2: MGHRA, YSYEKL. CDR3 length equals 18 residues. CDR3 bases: TGCGCCAGCAGCCAAGATACGAGGAGTAGGGGTACCAAAAACATTCAGTACTTC. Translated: CASSQDTRSRGTKNIQYF.

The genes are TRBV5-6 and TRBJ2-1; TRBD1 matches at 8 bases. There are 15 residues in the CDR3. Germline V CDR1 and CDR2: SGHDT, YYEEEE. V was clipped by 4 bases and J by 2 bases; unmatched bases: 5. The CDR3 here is CASSPDRVTYNEQFF. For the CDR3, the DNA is TGTGCCAGCAGCCCGGACAGGGTAACCTACAATGAGCAGTTCTTC.

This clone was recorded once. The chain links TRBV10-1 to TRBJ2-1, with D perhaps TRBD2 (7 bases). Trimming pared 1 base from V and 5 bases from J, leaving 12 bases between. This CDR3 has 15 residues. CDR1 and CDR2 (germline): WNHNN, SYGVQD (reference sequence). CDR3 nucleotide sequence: TGCGCCAGCAGTGAGTGGGGGGGGGCGAACAATGAGCAGTTCTTC. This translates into CASSEWGGANNEQFF.

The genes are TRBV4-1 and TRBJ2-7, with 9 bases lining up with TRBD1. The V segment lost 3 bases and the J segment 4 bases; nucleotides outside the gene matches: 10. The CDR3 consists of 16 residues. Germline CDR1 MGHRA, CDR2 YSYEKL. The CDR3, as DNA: TGCGCCAGCAGCCAGCTGGGAGGACAGGGGTTTTACGAGCAGTACTTC. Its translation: CASSQLGGQGFYEQYF.

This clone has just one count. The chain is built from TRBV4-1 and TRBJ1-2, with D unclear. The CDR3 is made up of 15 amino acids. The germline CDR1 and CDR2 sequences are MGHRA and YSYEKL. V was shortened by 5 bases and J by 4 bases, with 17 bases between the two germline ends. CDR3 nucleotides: TGCGCCAGCAGCTCCGCGTCAGGCAAGTTCTATGGCTACACCTTC. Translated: CASSSASGKFYGYTF.

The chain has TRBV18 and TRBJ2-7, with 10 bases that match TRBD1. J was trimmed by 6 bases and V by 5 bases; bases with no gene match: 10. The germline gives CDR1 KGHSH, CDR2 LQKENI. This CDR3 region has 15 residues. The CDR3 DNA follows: TGTGCCAGCTCAAATTTGGGGACAGGGGAGGTCGAGCAGTACTTC. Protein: CASSNLGTGEVEQYF.

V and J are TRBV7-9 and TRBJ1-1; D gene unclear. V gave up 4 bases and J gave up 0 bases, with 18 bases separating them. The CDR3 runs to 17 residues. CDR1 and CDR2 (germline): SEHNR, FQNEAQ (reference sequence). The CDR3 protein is CASSSTQAGSLNTEAFF. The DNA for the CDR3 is TGTGCCAGCAGCTCTACTCAGGCAGGATCGTTGAACACTGAAGCTTTCTTT.

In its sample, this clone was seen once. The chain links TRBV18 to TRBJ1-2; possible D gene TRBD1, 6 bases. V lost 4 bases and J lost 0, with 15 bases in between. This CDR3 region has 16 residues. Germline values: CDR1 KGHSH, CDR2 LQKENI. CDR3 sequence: CASSHSGTGTNYGYTF. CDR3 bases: TGTGCCAGCTCACATTCGGGAACAGGGACTAACTATGGCTACACCTTC.

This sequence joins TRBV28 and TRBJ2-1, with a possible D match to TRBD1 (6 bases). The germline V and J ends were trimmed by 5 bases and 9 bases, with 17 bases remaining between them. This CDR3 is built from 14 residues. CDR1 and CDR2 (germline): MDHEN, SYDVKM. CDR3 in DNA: TGTGCCAGCAGTCGAGGACAGTCAGCTGGTGAGCAGTTCTTC. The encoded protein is CASSRGQSAGEQFF.

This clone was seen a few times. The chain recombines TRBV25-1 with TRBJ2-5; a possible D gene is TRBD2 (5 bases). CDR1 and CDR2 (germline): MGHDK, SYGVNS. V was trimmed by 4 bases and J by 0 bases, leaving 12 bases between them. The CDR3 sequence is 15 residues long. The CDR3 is CASSVMDWYQETQYF. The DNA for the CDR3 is TGTGCCAGCAGTGTGATGGACTGGTACCAAGAGACCCAGTACTTC.

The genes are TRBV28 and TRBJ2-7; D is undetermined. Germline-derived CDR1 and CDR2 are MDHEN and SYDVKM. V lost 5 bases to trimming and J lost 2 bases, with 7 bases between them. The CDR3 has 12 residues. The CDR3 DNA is TGTGCCAGCAGTCACACAACCTACGAGCAGTACTTC. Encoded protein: CASSHTTYEQYF.

Here the CDR3 reads CASSRTRGGLHEQYF. The CDR3 coding sequence is TGTGCCAGCAGCAGAACGCGGGGGGGCCTGCACGAGCAGTACTTC. V is TRBV5-4 and J is TRBJ2-7; 9 bases align to TRBD2. CDR1 SGHNT and CDR2 YYREEE come from the germline V gene (reference sequence). Unmatched junction bases numbered 10, after V lost 4 bases and J lost 5 bases. The CDR3 is made up of 15 amino acids.

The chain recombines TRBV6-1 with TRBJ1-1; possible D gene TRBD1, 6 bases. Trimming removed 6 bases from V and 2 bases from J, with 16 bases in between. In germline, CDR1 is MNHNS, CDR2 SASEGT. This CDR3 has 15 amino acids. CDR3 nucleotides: TGTGCCAGCAGGGACAGATTCAGGGGAAACACTGAAGCTTTCTTT. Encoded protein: CASRDRFRGNTEAFF.

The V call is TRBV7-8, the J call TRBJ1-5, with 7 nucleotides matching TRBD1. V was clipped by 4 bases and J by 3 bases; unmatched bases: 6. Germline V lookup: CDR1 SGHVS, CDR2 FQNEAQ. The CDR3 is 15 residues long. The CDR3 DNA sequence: TGTGCCAGCAGCTCACAGGGGACCTACAATCAGCCCCAGCATTTT. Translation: CASSSQGTYNQPQHF.

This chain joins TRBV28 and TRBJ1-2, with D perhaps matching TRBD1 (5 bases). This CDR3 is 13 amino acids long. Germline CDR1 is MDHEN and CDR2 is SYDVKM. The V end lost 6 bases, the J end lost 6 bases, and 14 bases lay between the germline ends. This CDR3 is CASSPPPGHGYTF. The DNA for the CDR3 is TGTGCCAGCAGCCCTCCTCCAGGGCATGGCTACACCTTC.

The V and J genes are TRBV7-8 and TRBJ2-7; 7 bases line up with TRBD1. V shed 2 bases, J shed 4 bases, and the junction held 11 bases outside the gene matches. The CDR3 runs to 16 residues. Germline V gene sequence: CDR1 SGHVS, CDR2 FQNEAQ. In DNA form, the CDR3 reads TGTGCCAGCAGCTTAACAGGGGCCAAAGATGCTTACGAGCAGTACTTC. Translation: CASSLTGAKDAYEQYF. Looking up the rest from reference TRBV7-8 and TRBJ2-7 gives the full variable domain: GAGVSQSPRYKVAKRGQDVALRCDPISGHVSLFWYQQALGQGPEFLTYFQNEAQLDKSGLPSDRFFAERPEGSVSTLKIQRTQQEDSAVYLCASSLTGAKDAYEQYFGPGTRLTVT.

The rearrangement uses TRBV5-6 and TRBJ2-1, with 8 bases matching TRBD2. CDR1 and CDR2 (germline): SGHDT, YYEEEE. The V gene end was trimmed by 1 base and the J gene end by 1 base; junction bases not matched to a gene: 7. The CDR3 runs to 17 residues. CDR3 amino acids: CASSLSGGGRSYNEQFF. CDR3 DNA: TGTGCCAGCAGCTTGTCCGGGGGGGGTCGGTCCTACAATGAGCAGTTCTTC. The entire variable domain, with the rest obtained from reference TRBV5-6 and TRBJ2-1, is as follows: DAGVTQSPTHLIKTRGQQVTLRCSPKSGHDTVSWYQQALGQGPQFIFQYYEEEERQRGNFPDRFSGHQFPNYSSELNVNALLLGDSALYLCASSLSGGGRSYNEQFFGPGTRLTVL.

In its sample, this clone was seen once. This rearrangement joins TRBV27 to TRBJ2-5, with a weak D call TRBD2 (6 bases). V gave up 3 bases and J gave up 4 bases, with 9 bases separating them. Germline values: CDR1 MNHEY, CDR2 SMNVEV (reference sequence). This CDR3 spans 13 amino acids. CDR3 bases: TGTGCCAGCAGTTTCGGGGGAGGAGAGACCCAGTACTTC. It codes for CASSFGGGETQYF.

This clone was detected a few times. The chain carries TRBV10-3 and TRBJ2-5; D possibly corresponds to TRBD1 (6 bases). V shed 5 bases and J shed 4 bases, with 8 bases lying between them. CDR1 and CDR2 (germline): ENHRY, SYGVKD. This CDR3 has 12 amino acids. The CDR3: CAISPRGETQYF. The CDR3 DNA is TGTGCCATCAGTCCCAGGGGAGAGACCCAGTACTTC.

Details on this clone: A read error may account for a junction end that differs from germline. This CDR3 reads CASTQSSSYNSPLHF. CDR3 nucleotide sequence: TGTGCCAGCACCCAAAGTAGCTCCTATAATTCACCCCTCCACTTT. The chain links TRBV4-2 to TRBJ1-6; D unresolved. Germline V gene data show CDR1 as LGHNA and CDR2 as YNFKEQ. The CDR3 sequence is 15 residues long.

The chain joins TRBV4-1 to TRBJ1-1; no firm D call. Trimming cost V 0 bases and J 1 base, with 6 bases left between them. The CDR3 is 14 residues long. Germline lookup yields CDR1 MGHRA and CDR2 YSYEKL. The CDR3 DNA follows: TGCGCCAGCAGCCAAGAACGCAGGAACACTGAAGCTTTCTTT. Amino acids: CASSQERRNTEAFF.

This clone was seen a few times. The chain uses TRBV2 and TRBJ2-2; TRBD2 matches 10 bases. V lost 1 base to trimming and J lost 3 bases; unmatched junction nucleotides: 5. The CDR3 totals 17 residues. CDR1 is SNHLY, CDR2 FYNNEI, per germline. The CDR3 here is CASSEETLAGDTGELFF. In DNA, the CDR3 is TGTGCCAGCAGTGAAGAAACCCTAGCGGGGGACACCGGGGAGCTGTTTTTT.

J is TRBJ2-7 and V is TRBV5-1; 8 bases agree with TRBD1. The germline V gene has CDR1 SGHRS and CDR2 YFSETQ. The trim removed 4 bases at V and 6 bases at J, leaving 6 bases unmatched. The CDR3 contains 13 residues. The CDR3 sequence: CASSPGQGIEQYF. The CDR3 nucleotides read TGCGCCAGCAGCCCTGGACAGGGAATCGAGCAGTACTTC.

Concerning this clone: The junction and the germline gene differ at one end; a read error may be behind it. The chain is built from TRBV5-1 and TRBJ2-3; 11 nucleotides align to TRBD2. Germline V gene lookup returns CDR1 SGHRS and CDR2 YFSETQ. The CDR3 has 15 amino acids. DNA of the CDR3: TGCGCCAGCAGCTTGCTAGCGGGGGGCACAGGTACGCAGTATTTT. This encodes CASSLLAGGTGTQYF.

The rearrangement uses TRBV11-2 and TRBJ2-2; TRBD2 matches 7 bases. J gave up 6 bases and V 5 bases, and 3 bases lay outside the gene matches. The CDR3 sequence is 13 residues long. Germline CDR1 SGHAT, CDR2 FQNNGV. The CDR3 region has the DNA TGTGCCAGCAGCCAGGGAGGGGCCGGGGAGCTGTTTTTT. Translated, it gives CASSQGGAGELFF.

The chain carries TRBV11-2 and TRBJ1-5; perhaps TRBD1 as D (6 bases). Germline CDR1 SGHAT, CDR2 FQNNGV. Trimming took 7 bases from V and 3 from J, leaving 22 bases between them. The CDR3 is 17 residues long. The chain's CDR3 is CASTKKGQGPNNQPQHF. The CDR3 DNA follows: TGTGCCAGCACTAAAAAGGGCCAGGGGCCCAACAATCAGCCCCAGCATTTT.

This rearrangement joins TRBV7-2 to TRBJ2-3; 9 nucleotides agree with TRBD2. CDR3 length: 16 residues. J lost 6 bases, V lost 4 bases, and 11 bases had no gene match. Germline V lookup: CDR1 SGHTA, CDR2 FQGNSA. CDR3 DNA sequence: TGTGCCAGCAGCTCGGGACTAGCTTTGGGGTTGGATACGCAGTATTTT. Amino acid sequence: CASSSGLALGLDTQYF.